Below, 31 T cell receptor beta chains from the same sample are listed, as sequenced in a study of PD-1 and CTLA-4 blockade in melanoma. Only in-frame clones appear in the TCRdb table, and some are missing; sequencing was by immunoSEQ multiplex PCR. The table lists tens of thousands of clones, roughly 88% of them singletons. Source: CD8+ T cells from peripheral blood, taken before anti-PD-1 treatment. These receptors all stem from a human donor with melanoma.

This clone is a singleton in its sample. The genes are TRBV6-5 and TRBJ1-2, with TRBD1 as a possible D gene (5 bases). V was clipped by 8 bases and J by 0 bases, with 13 bases between them. The CDR3 consists of 14 residues. Germline loops: CDR1 MNHEY, CDR2 SVGAGI. The CDR3 region is CASSPRGANYGYTF. The CDR3 nucleotides read TGTGCCAGCTCTCCTCGGGGGGCTAACTATGGCTACACCTTC.

V is TRBV3-1 (or the pseudogene TRBV3-2) and J is TRBJ2-1; 9 nucleotides match TRBD2. The CDR3 is made up of 14 amino acids. Per the germline V gene, CDR1 is LGHDT and CDR2 is YNNKEL (reference sequence). The V and J ends lost 8 bases and 4 bases, in that order; junction bases with no gene match: 6. The CDR3 region has the DNA TGTGCCAGCCCTCTAGCGGGGTGGTACAATGAGCAGTTCTTC. It is translated as CASPLAGWYNEQFF.

This chain uses TRBV13 with TRBJ1-2; 7 nucleotides agree with TRBD1. The CDR3 sequence is 15 residues long. After removal of 4 bases from V and 8 bases from J, the junction contained 13 bases not matched to a gene. CDR1 is PRHDT and CDR2 is FYEKMQ in the germline V gene (reference sequence). The CDR3 region has the DNA TGTGCCAGCAGCTCAACAGGGGATTGGGGATACGGCTACACCTTC. It specifies CASSSTGDWGYGYTF.

The genes are TRBV5-6 and TRBJ1-2, with 9 nucleotides matching TRBD1. Looked up from germline, CDR1 is SGHDT and CDR2 is YYEEEE. The V and J ends lost 4 bases and 7 bases, in that order; junction bases with no gene match: 5. CDR3 size: 13 residues. CDR3 DNA: TGTGCCAGCAGCCGGGACAGGGAAATTGGCTACACCTTC. It translates to CASSRDREIGYTF.

J is TRBJ2-2 and V is TRBV5-4, with 7 bases that match TRBD2. The CDR3 sequence is 15 residues long. The V gene end was trimmed by 0 bases and the J gene end by 7 bases; junction bases not matched to a gene: 6. The V gene's germline CDR1 is SGHNT and CDR2 YYREEE (reference sequence). The CDR3 loop reads CASSLAGGSYGELFF. The CDR3 DNA sequence: TGTGCCAGCAGCTTGGCGGGGGGAAGTTACGGGGAGCTGTTTTTT.

The sample holds a few counts of this clone. This chain joins TRBV13 and TRBJ1-1; D is uncertain. Germline CDR1 is PRHDT and CDR2 is FYEKMQ (reference sequence). The CDR3 contains 12 residues. Trimming shortened V by 0 bases and J by 8 bases, and 7 bases separated the two germline ends. CDR3 coding DNA: TGTGCCAGCAGCTTAGGGGGCCGAGAAGCTTTCTTT. Translating it yields CASSLGGREAFF.

This clone was picked up one time. CDR3 sequence: CASSEAVNTEAFF. The CDR3 DNA follows: TGTGCCAGCAGTGAAGCAGTGAACACTGAAGCTTTCTTT. The chain joins TRBV2 to TRBJ1-1; no definite D call. V lost 0 bases to trimming and J lost 0 bases, with 2 bases between them. The CDR3 is 13 residues long. Germline V lookup: CDR1 SNHLY, CDR2 FYNNEI. Looking up the rest from reference TRBV2 and TRBJ1-1 gives the full variable domain: EPEVTQTPSHQVTQMGQEVILRCVPISNHLYFYWYRQILGQKVEFLVSFYNNEISEKSEIFDDQFSVERPDGSNFTLKIRSTKLEDSAMYFCASSEAVNTEAFFGQGTRLTVV.

The V gene is TRBV6-5, the J gene TRBJ2-7; D remains ambiguous. The CDR3 has 11 residues. V lost 4 bases to trimming and J lost 7 bases, with 8 bases between them. Germline loops: CDR1 MNHEY, CDR2 SVGAGI. CDR3: CASSSGVEQYF. CDR3 sequence (DNA): TGTGCCAGCAGTTCTGGAGTTGAGCAGTACTTC.

This clone is a singleton in its sample. The rearrangement joins TRBV28 to TRBJ1-3, with a tentative D call TRBD1 (5 bases). CDR3 length: 17 residues. Germline-derived CDR1 and CDR2 are MDHEN and SYDVKM. Trimming removed 6 bases from V and 7 bases from J, with 25 bases in between. Written as DNA, the CDR3 is TGTGCCAGCAGCCCCCTCCCGACCTCGGGGGAAAAGAACACCATATATTTT. Encoded protein: CASSPLPTSGEKNTIYF.

This clone was observed once. The gene calls are TRBV27 and TRBJ2-1; the D is unclear. V shed 4 bases and J shed 1 base, with 14 bases lying between them. This CDR3 has 16 residues. In germline, CDR1 is MNHEY, CDR2 SMNVEV (reference sequence). The CDR3 protein is CASSSSDGISYNEQFF. CDR3 coding DNA: TGTGCCAGCAGTTCCTCGGACGGAATTTCCTACAATGAGCAGTTCTTC.

The chain has TRBV28 and TRBJ1-6; D is unresolved. This CDR3 is built from 15 residues. Germline assignment: CDR1 MDHEN and CDR2 SYDVKM. Trimming took off 4 bases at V and 4 bases at J, with 11 bases between the two ends. In DNA form, the CDR3 reads TGTGCCAGCAGTTCCCGGACGGATTATAATTCACCCCTCCACTTT. Protein product: CASSSRTDYNSPLHF.

The chain carries TRBV6-5 and TRBJ1-1, with no clear D. Looked up from germline, CDR1 is MNHEY and CDR2 is SVGAGI. V lost 4 bases and J 7 bases, leaving 16 bases between the germline ends. This CDR3 spans 14 amino acids. DNA for the CDR3: TGTGCCAGCAGTTCCCCCTACGTGGCCGATGAAGCTTTCTTT. It specifies CASSSPYVADEAFF.

The rearrangement uses TRBV6-2 or TRBV6-3 and TRBJ2-2; D is uncertain. Germline CDR1 and CDR2: MNHEY and SVGEGT. Deletions cut 0 bases from V and 7 bases from J, with 12 bases between. The CDR3 length is 15 residues. The CDR3 region is CASSYSSSPIGELFF. The DNA of the CDR3 is TGTGCCAGCAGTTACTCGAGTAGTCCTATCGGGGAGCTGTTTTTT.

This chain uses TRBV7-2 with TRBJ2-1; 7 bases align to TRBD1. The V and J ends lost 2 bases and 3 bases, in that order; junction bases with no gene match: 10. The CDR3 sequence is 17 residues long. Germline loops: CDR1 SGHTA, CDR2 FQGNSA. CDR3 residues: CASSLSLGTARYNEQFF. The DNA of the CDR3 is TGTGCCAGCAGCTTAAGTTTGGGGACAGCCCGCTACAATGAGCAGTTCTTC.

The CDR3 protein is CASMGTSMNEQFF. The CDR3 DNA sequence: TGTGCCAGCATGGGGACTAGCATGAATGAGCAGTTCTTC. The genes are TRBV2 and TRBJ2-1; 9 bases match TRBD2. The CDR3 contains 13 residues. In germline, CDR1 is SNHLY, CDR2 FYNNEI. V dropped 7 bases and J dropped 7; count of bases not matched to a gene: 5.

The table lists this clone with a count of one. The V call is TRBV4-3, the J call TRBJ2-1, with 8 bases lining up with TRBD1. The germline CDR1 and CDR2 sequences are LGHNA and YSLEER. J lost 4 bases, V lost 1 base, and 6 bases had no gene match. The CDR3 has 16 residues. The CDR3 region has the DNA TGCGCCAGCAGCCAAGCCCTGGACAGGGTATACAATGAGCAGTTCTTC. Protein sequence: CASSQALDRVYNEQFF.

The genes are TRBV5-1 and TRBJ2-7; unclear D gene. The CDR3 has 13 residues. CDR1 SGHRS and CDR2 YFSETQ come from the germline V gene. With 3 bases removed from V and 2 bases from J, the gap between germline ends came to 9 bases. CDR3 region: CASSYDPAYEQYF. In DNA form, the CDR3 reads TGCGCCAGCAGCTATGACCCGGCCTACGAGCAGTACTTC. The complete variable domain, with remaining parts taken from reference TRBV5-1 and TRBJ2-7, reads KAGVTQTPRYLIKTRGQQVTLSCSPISGHRSVSWYQQTPGQGLQFLFEYFSETQRNKGNFPGRFSGRQFSNSRSEMNVSTLELGDSALYLCASSYDPAYEQYFGPGTRLTVT.

The chain carries TRBV18 and TRBJ1-6, with D unresolved. The V gene's germline CDR1 is KGHSH and CDR2 LQKENI. V dropped 2 bases and J dropped 0 bases, with 8 bases sitting between them. This CDR3 is 16 amino acids long. Here the CDR3 reads CASSPTGSSYNSPLHF. CDR3 coding DNA: TGTGCCAGCTCACCAACGGGTAGCTCCTATAATTCACCCCTCCACTTT.

The chain employs TRBV7-9 and TRBJ1-2; 9 bases line up with TRBD1. The CDR3 length is 13 residues. Losses at the gene ends were 8 bases for V and 7 bases for J; bases not matched to a gene: 8. Germline V gene sequence: CDR1 SEHNR, CDR2 FQNEAQ (reference sequence). The CDR3 region is CASALQGASGYTF. The CDR3 DNA sequence: TGTGCCAGCGCCCTACAGGGGGCTAGTGGCTACACCTTC. The complete variable domain, with remaining parts taken from reference TRBV7-9 and TRBJ1-2, reads DTGVSQNPRHKITKRGQNVTFRCDPISEHNRLYWYRQTLGQGPEFLTYFQNEAQLEKSRLLSDRFSAERPKGSFSTLEIQRTEQGDSAMYLCASALQGASGYTFGSGTRLTVV.

The V call is TRBV4-1, the J call TRBJ2-5; D not resolved. CDR1 is MGHRA, CDR2 YSYEKL, per germline. V shed 5 bases and J shed 5 bases, with 6 bases lying between them. The CDR3 extends over 11 amino acids. The CDR3 loop reads CASSSRETQYF. CDR3 in DNA: TGCGCCAGCAGCTCCCGGGAGACCCAGTACTTC.

The chain is built from TRBV15 and TRBJ1-6; D possibly corresponds to TRBD1 (5 bases). V was cut by 2 bases and J by 8 bases, with 16 bases left in between. This CDR3 comprises 16 residues. Per germline, CDR1 LNHNV and CDR2 YYDKDF (reference sequence). The CDR3 loop is CATSRSLTGFDSPLHF. In DNA, the CDR3 is TGTGCCACCAGCAGATCCCTTACAGGTTTTGATTCACCCCTCCACTTT. Drawing the rest from reference TRBV15 and TRBJ1-6, the complete variable domain is DAMVIQNPRYQVTQFGKPVTLSCSQTLNHNVMYWYQQKSSQAPKLLFHYYDKDFNNEADTPDNFQSRRPNTSFCFLDIRSPGLGDTAMYLCATSRSLTGFDSPLHFGNGTRLTVT.

The V call is TRBV28, the J call TRBJ1-5; D possibly corresponds to TRBD1 (5 bases). V lost 8 bases to trimming and J lost 4 bases, with 15 bases between them. The CDR3 is made up of 14 amino acids. The germline V gene encodes CDR1 MDHEN and CDR2 SYDVKM. CDR3 protein: CASARGLGNQPQHF. In nucleotides, the CDR3 is TGTGCCAGCGCGCGGGGGTTGGGGAATCAGCCCCAGCATTTT.

The genes are TRBV4-3 and TRBJ1-4; the D gene is possibly TRBD1 (6 bases). Trimming took 0 bases from V and 7 from J, leaving 12 bases between them. The CDR3 is 15 residues long. Per germline, CDR1 LGHNA and CDR2 YSLEER. CDR3 region: CASSQDAAGAEKLFF. The CDR3 region has the DNA TGCGCCAGCAGCCAAGACGCGGCAGGGGCTGAAAAACTGTTTTTT.

The chain carries TRBV19 and TRBJ1-4, with 7 positions matching TRBD1. The length of the CDR3 is 14 residues. From germline, CDR1 is LNHDA and CDR2 SQIVND (reference sequence). Losses at the gene ends were 7 bases for V and 5 bases for J; bases not matched to a gene: 7. As DNA, the CDR3 is TGTGCCAGTAAACCGGGACAGAAGAATGAAAAACTGTTTTTT. Translated: CASKPGQKNEKLFF.

V gene TRBV28 combines with J gene TRBJ2-1; 7 bases line up with TRBD2. Per germline, CDR1 MDHEN and CDR2 SYDVKM. The CDR3 sequence is 15 residues long. The J segment lost 3 bases and the V segment lost 5 bases, leaving 7 bases of the junction unmatched. CDR3 region: CASSRPAGIYNEQFF. DNA of the CDR3: TGTGCCAGCAGTAGGCCAGCGGGGATCTACAATGAGCAGTTCTTC.

The chain recombines TRBV7-9 with TRBJ1-1; 9 bases match TRBD1. The CDR3 consists of 13 residues. Germline V lookup: CDR1 SEHNR, CDR2 FQNEAQ (reference sequence). The V gene end was trimmed by 5 bases and the J gene end by 7 bases; junction bases not matched to a gene: 5. This CDR3 reads CASSVTGGYEAFF. The CDR3 coding sequence is TGTGCCAGCAGCGTTACAGGGGGCTATGAAGCTTTCTTT.

CDR3 loop: CASSLSSRAGEKLFF. CDR3 sequence (DNA): TGTGCCAGCAGCTTATCCTCCAGGGCGGGCGAAAAACTGTTTTTT. The chain links TRBV7-2 to TRBJ1-4; TRBD1 might be the D (5 bases). The CDR3 runs to 15 residues. Trimming removed 2 bases at V and 8 bases at J, with 15 bases between. Germline CDR1 is SGHTA and CDR2 is FQGNSA. Looking up the rest from reference TRBV7-2 and TRBJ1-4 gives the full variable domain: GAGVSQSPSNKVTEKGKDVELRCDPISGHTALYWYRQSLGQGLEFLIYFQGNSAPDKSGLPSDRFSAERTGGSVSTLTIQRTQQEDSAVYLCASSLSSRAGEKLFFGSGTQLSVL.

The chain is built from TRBV11-2 and TRBJ2-2; 12 bases map to TRBD2. Losses at the gene ends were 5 bases for V and 5 bases for J; bases not matched to a gene: 6. The CDR3 sequence is 16 residues long. Germline lookup yields CDR1 SGHAT and CDR2 FQNNGV. CDR3 protein: CASSPSGGARTGELFF. The CDR3 DNA sequence: TGTGCCAGCAGCCCTAGCGGGGGGGCCCGAACCGGGGAGCTGTTTTTT.

The V and J genes are TRBV7-9 and TRBJ2-2, with no clear D. V was pared by 7 bases and J by 5 bases, with 5 bases between. The germline V gene encodes CDR1 SEHNR and CDR2 FQNEAQ (reference sequence). The CDR3 has 11 residues. Written as DNA, the CDR3 is TGTGCCAGCAAGGTGACCGGGGAGCTGTTTTTT. Translation gives CASKVTGELFF.

The chain carries TRBV27 and TRBJ1-5; D perhaps matches TRBD1 (6 bases). The CDR3 runs to 16 residues. V was shortened by 5 bases and J by 1 base, with 15 bases between the two germline ends. Germline lookup yields CDR1 MNHEY and CDR2 SMNVEV (reference sequence). CDR3 nucleotides: TGTGCCAGCAGTGACCGAGGGACATTAAGCAATCAGCCCCAGCATTTT. It yields the protein CASSDRGTLSNQPQHF.

The V gene is TRBV2, the J gene TRBJ2-1; D remains ambiguous. Looked up from germline, CDR1 is SNHLY and CDR2 is FYNNEI. V shed 2 bases and J shed 4 bases, with 6 bases lying between them. The CDR3 totals 13 residues. CDR3 DNA: TGTGCCAGCAGTGAAAGACTTTACAATGAGCAGTTCTTC. This gives the protein CASSERLYNEQFF.